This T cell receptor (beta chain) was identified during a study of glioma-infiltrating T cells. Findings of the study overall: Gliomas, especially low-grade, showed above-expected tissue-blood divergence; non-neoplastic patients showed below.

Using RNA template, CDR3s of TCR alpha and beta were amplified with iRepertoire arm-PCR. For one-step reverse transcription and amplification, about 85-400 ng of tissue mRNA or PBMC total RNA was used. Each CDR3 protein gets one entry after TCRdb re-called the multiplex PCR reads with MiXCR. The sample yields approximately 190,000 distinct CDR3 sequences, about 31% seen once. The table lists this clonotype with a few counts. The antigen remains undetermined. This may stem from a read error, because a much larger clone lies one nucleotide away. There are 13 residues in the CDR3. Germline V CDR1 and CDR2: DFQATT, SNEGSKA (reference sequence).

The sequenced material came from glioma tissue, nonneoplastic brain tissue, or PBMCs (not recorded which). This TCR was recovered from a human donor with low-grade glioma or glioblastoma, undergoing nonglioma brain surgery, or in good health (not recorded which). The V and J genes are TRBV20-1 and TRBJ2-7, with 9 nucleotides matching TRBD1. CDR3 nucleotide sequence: TGCAGTGCTACCGGGACAGGGTTCCACGAGCGGTACTTC. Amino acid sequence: CSATGTGFHERYF.